These 26 T cell receptor beta chains originate from one sample sequenced in a study of OX40 agonist ivuxolimab in advanced cancers. Clones were read by immunoSEQ multiplex PCR, and TCRdb kept only the in-frame ones, dropping some. The sample has tens of thousands of clones; around 80% are singletons. The input for sequencing was CD4+ or CD8+ T cells sorted from blood, taken in a trial of the OX40 agonist ivuxolimab. Receptors originate from an adult with an advanced solid tumor such as melanoma, head and neck, liver or kidney cancer.

The genes are TRBV5-4 and TRBJ1-2; no firm D call. The CDR3 length is 14 residues. Germline V gene sequence: CDR1 SGHNT, CDR2 YYREEE (reference sequence). Trimming stripped 1 base from V and 8 bases from J, with 15 bases between. CDR3 sequence reads: CASSLTRTFLGYTF. The DNA of the CDR3 is TGTGCCAGCAGCTTGACGCGGACCTTTCTAGGCTACACCTTC.

This chain joins TRBV14 and TRBJ2-7; D perhaps matches TRBD2 (6 bases). Germline V lookup: CDR1 SGHDN, CDR2 FVKESK. CDR3 length: 16 amino acids. V was pared by 1 base and J by 0 bases, with 13 bases between. CDR3 residues: CASSQGDNSGSYEQYF. The DNA for the CDR3 is TGTGCCAGCAGCCAAGGGGATAATAGCGGCTCCTACGAGCAGTACTTC.

The count of this clone is one. V and J are TRBV10-3 and TRBJ2-6; TRBD1 matches at 7 bases. J gave up 0 bases and V 6 bases, and 14 bases lay outside the gene matches. Per germline, CDR1 ENHRY and CDR2 SYGVKD. The CDR3 length is 19 residues. The CDR3 DNA reads as TGTGCCATCAGCGGGACAGCCACAGCCCTTTCCTCTGGGGCCAACGTCCTGACTTTC. Protein product: CAISGTATALSSGANVLTF.

This chain uses TRBV7-9 with TRBJ2-7; D perhaps matches TRBD2 (6 bases). V was shortened by 5 bases and J by 3 bases, with 26 bases between the two germline ends. The CDR3 consists of 18 residues. From germline, CDR1 is SEHNR and CDR2 FQNEAQ (reference sequence). The CDR3: CASSGPAGRDRYLYEQYF. For the CDR3, the DNA is TGTGCCAGCAGCGGACCGGCCGGGCGGGACCGATACCTCTACGAGCAGTACTTC.

This clone was seen only once. The rearrangement links TRBV7-9 to TRBJ1-4; D call uncertain. The germline CDR1 and CDR2 sequences are SEHNR and FQNEAQ (reference sequence). V gave up 5 bases and J gave up 7 bases, with 17 bases separating them. The CDR3 contains 15 residues. The CDR3 DNA reads as TGTGCCAGCAGCCCATGGGAGGATGTGGGTGAAAAACTGTTTTTT. This sequence encodes CASSPWEDVGEKLFF.

This sequence joins TRBV19 and TRBJ2-7, with 11 positions matching TRBD2. Per germline, CDR1 LNHDA and CDR2 SQIVND (reference sequence). V gave up 9 bases and J gave up 6 bases; unmatched junction bases: 10. The CDR3 has 14 residues. The CDR3 DNA follows: TGTGCCAGCCGAACTAGCGGGAGAATCGGCGAGCAGTACTTC. Its protein is CASRTSGRIGEQYF.

The chain has TRBV2 and TRBJ1-1; D is unresolved. Germline values: CDR1 SNHLY, CDR2 FYNNEI. V lost 3 bases, J lost 2 bases, and 13 bases lay in between. The CDR3 contains 15 residues. The CDR3 spells CASSDGNGVNTEAFF. The DNA for the CDR3 is TGTGCCAGCAGTGACGGGAACGGAGTAAACACTGAAGCTTTCTTT.

V is TRBV10-3 and J is TRBJ2-7; TRBD1 aligns across 11 bases. Losses at the gene ends were 7 bases for V and 4 bases for J; bases not matched to a gene: 6. Per the germline V gene, CDR1 is ENHRY and CDR2 is SYGVKD. This CDR3 is built from 14 residues. CDR3 DNA sequence: TGTGCCATCATGAGCGGGACAGGGGGTTACGAGCAGTACTTC. Translating it yields CAIMSGTGGYEQYF.

The table lists this clone with a count of one. The chain employs TRBV5-1 and TRBJ1-4; D is unclear. The germline V gene encodes CDR1 SGHRS and CDR2 YFSETQ. The CDR3 extends over 15 amino acids. Trimming removed 0 bases at V and 6 bases at J, with 12 bases between. CDR3 sequence reads: CASSLGGTDDEKLFF. CDR3 nucleotide sequence: TGCGCCAGCAGCTTGGGGGGAACAGACGATGAAAAACTGTTTTTT.

In DNA, the CDR3 is TGTGCCAGCAGTGAACAAGGTGGCAATCAGCCCCAGCATTTT. It codes for CASSEQGGNQPQHF. The chain joins TRBV2 to TRBJ1-5; unclear D gene. V dropped 2 bases and J dropped 2 bases, with 7 bases sitting between them. CDR1 SNHLY and CDR2 FYNNEI come from the germline V gene. The CDR3 has 14 amino acids.

The J gene is TRBJ2-2, the V gene TRBV19; D not certain. The CDR3 sequence is 12 residues long. From germline, CDR1 is LNHDA and CDR2 SQIVND (reference sequence). Trimming shortened V by 6 bases and J by 4 bases, and 6 bases separated the two germline ends. For the CDR3, the DNA is TGTGCCAGTAGAAGTCTCACCGGGGAGCTGTTTTTT. Protein product: CASRSLTGELFF.

V and J are TRBV7-7 and TRBJ2-7; D not certain. CDR1 is SSHAT and CDR2 is FNYEAQ in the germline V gene (reference sequence). The CDR3 sequence is 13 residues long. V lost 0 bases, J lost 2 bases, and 5 bases lay in between. CDR3 coding DNA: TGTGCCAGCAGCTTAGCCGGGCCCTACGAGCAGTACTTC. Its translation is CASSLAGPYEQYF. Based on the CDR3 plus reference TRBV7-7 and TRBJ2-7, the full variable domain is GAGVSQSPRYKVTKRGQDVTLRCDPISSHATLYWYQQALGQGPEFLTYFNYEAQPDKSGLPSDRFSAERPEGSISTLTIQRTEQRDSAMYRCASSLAGPYEQYFGPGTRLTVT.

A few counts support this clone. The rearrangement uses TRBV29-1 and TRBJ2-4, with D uncertain. Per the germline V gene, CDR1 is SQVTM and CDR2 is ANQGSEA. This CDR3 is 12 amino acids long. Trimming stripped 4 bases from V and 2 bases from J, with 6 bases between. The CDR3 is CSVGISKNIQYF. The CDR3 nucleotides read TGCAGCGTTGGAATATCCAAAAACATTCAGTACTTC.

The V gene is TRBV10-3, the J gene TRBJ2-5; 14 positions agree with TRBD2. Germline loops: CDR1 ENHRY, CDR2 SYGVKD. This CDR3 contains 18 residues. V was clipped by 1 base and J by 4 bases; unmatched bases: 8. CDR3 nucleotides: TGTGCCATCAGTGAGTTCTCCGGGACTAGCGGGAGTCGAGAGACCCAGTACTTC. Residues: CAISEFSGTSGSRETQYF.

The rearrangement links TRBV27 to TRBJ2-7; D may be TRBD1 (6 bases). Germline-derived CDR1 and CDR2 are MNHEY and SMNVEV (reference sequence). There are 14 residues in the CDR3. The V end was cut by 4 bases, the J end by 2 bases, with 12 bases between. CDR3 bases: TGTGCCAGCAGTTACGGCGAGGGGGCCTACGAGCAGTACTTC. Protein product: CASSYGEGAYEQYF.

The rearrangement links TRBV7-8 to TRBJ1-1, with D possibly TRBD1 on 6 matching bases. The CDR3 spans 13 residues. Germline loops: CDR1 SGHVS, CDR2 FQNEAQ. The V end was cut by 1 base, the J end by 6 bases, with 9 bases between. CDR3 bases: TGTGCCAGCAGCTTAGTTGGGGGCGCTGAAGCTTTCTTT. Its translation is CASSLVGGAEAFF.

This clone was seen a few times. The J gene is TRBJ1-2, the V gene TRBV19; D is unresolved. The germline V and J ends were trimmed by 3 bases and 1 base, with 9 bases remaining between them. CDR1 LNHDA and CDR2 SQIVND come from the germline V gene (reference sequence). CDR3 size: 14 residues. The CDR3 region is CASSMSRSNYGYTF. CDR3 coding DNA: TGTGCCAGTAGTATGTCTCGCAGTAACTATGGCTACACCTTC.

The chain has TRBV4-1 and TRBJ1-2; unclear D gene. The germline V and J ends were trimmed by 0 bases and 8 bases, with 13 bases remaining between them. CDR1 and CDR2 from the germline V gene are MGHRA and YSYEKL. The CDR3 is made up of 14 amino acids. CDR3 DNA: TGCGCCAGCAGCCAAGATCGAAATAGGAAGGGCTACACCTTC. This translates into CASSQDRNRKGYTF.

The chain carries TRBV7-8 and TRBJ2-2, with D uncertain. Trimming took 3 bases from V and 3 from J, leaving 8 bases between them. This CDR3 is built from 14 residues. Germline-derived CDR1 and CDR2 are SGHVS and FQNEAQ. The CDR3 sequence: CASSFRPYTGELFF. CDR3 nucleotide sequence: TGTGCCAGCAGCTTCAGGCCGTACACCGGGGAGCTGTTTTTT.

This clone was recorded once. The chain joins TRBV14 to TRBJ1-1; D remains ambiguous. Deletions cut 2 bases from V and 7 bases from J, with 8 bases between. In germline, CDR1 is SGHDN, CDR2 FVKESK. The CDR3 loop spans 12 amino acids. CDR3 coding DNA: TGTGCCAGCAGCCAATTTGGGGTTGAAGCTTTCTTT. Protein product: CASSQFGVEAFF. Variable domain in full (rest from reference TRBV14 and TRBJ1-1): EAGVTQFPSHSVIEKGQTVTLRCDPISGHDNLYWYRRVMGKEIKFLLHFVKESKQDESGMPNNRFLAERTGGTYSTLKVQPAELEDSGVYFCASSQFGVEAFFGQGTRLTVV.

V is TRBV29-1 and J is TRBJ2-2; TRBD1 matches at 11 bases. The J segment lost 5 bases and the V segment lost 6 bases, leaving 11 bases of the junction unmatched. Germline V gene data show CDR1 as SQVTM and CDR2 as ANQGSEA. The CDR3 has 16 residues. Written as DNA, the CDR3 is TGCAGCGTCTGCCCGCCGGGACAGGGGGGAACCGGGGAGCTGTTTTTT. Translation: CSVCPPGQGGTGELFF.

The rearrangement uses TRBV7-9 and TRBJ2-7; 10 nucleotides agree with TRBD1. The CDR3 extends over 15 amino acids. V gave up 4 bases and J gave up 6 bases; unmatched junction bases: 9. CDR1 and CDR2 (germline): SEHNR, FQNEAQ (reference sequence). Here the CDR3 reads CASSSYRDRGFEQYF. In DNA form, the CDR3 reads TGTGCCAGCAGCTCCTACCGGGACAGGGGTTTCGAGCAGTACTTC.

J is TRBJ2-1 and V is TRBV29-1; D may be TRBD2 (6 bases). Germline CDR1 reads SQVTM; CDR2 reads ANQGSEA. Deletions cut 3 bases from V and 0 bases from J, with 9 bases between. The CDR3 has 14 residues. CDR3 protein: CSVDPGGSYNEQFF. The CDR3 DNA is TGCAGCGTTGACCCCGGGGGCTCCTACAATGAGCAGTTCTTC.

J is TRBJ1-3 and V is TRBV19; weak D call: TRBD1 (6 bases). The CDR3 runs to 17 residues. Germline values: CDR1 LNHDA, CDR2 SQIVND (reference sequence). Between the trimmed V and J ends, which lost 3 bases and 0 bases, there was a span of 15 bases. The CDR3 DNA sequence: TGTGCCAGTAGTATGTGGACAGCTACGCTCTCTGGAAACACCATATATTTT. Protein product: CASSMWTATLSGNTIYF.

The chain employs TRBV14 and TRBJ2-5; unclear D gene. CDR1 and CDR2 from the germline V gene are SGHDN and FVKESK. Between the trimmed V and J ends, which lost 1 base and 4 bases, there was a span of 7 bases. CDR3 length equals 13 residues. The CDR3 DNA sequence: TGTGCCAGCAGCCAAGCTCTGGGAGAGACCCAGTACTTC. Protein sequence: CASSQALGETQYF.

The rearrangement links TRBV4-1 to TRBJ2-7; no firm D call. V was pared by 4 bases and J by 7 bases, with 17 bases between. Per germline, CDR1 MGHRA and CDR2 YSYEKL. The CDR3 runs to 14 residues. In DNA, the CDR3 is TGCGCCAGCAGCCCACCACTACGATCACAAGAGCAGTACTTC. As protein: CASSPPLRSQEQYF.